This is a list of T cell receptor beta chains from one sample in a study of OX40 agonist ivuxolimab in advanced cancers. Clones were read by immunoSEQ multiplex PCR, and TCRdb kept only the in-frame ones, dropping some. The repertoire consists of 41,000 or so clones, with more than 75% occurring once and the leading ten covering about 20%. Sequences were derived from CD4+ or CD8+ T cells sorted from blood, sampled in a trial of the OX40 agonist ivuxolimab. The receptors were sampled from an adult with an advanced solid tumor such as melanoma, head and neck, liver or kidney cancer. Both conserved end residues are part of each CDR3. D genes are given only for firm matches. The size field is filled for only some rows; it gives once, few, many or a size class.

CDR3aa: CASRFSGTSGRLSREQYF
CDR3nt: TGTGCCAGCAGATTTTCCGGGACTAGCGGGAGGTTGTCACGAGAGCAGTACTTC
d_gene: TRBD2
abundance: -
v_gene: TRBV5-8
j_gene: TRBJ2-7

CDR3aa: CASSARGTNYGYTF
CDR3nt: TGTGCCAGCAGCGCCAGGGGGACTAACTATGGCTACACCTTC
d_gene: TRBD1
abundance: -
v_gene: TRBV7-6
j_gene: TRBJ1-2

CDR3aa: CASSPRGNTGELFF
CDR3nt: TGTGCCAGCAGCCCCCGGGGGAACACCGGGGAGCTGTTTTTT
d_gene: -
abundance: -
v_gene: TRBV7-2
j_gene: TRBJ2-2

CDR3aa: CASTQGSSPVDEQFF
CDR3nt: TGTGCCAGCACCCAGGGCTCTTCTCCGGTCGATGAGCAGTTCTTC
d_gene: -
abundance: -
v_gene: TRBV7-9
j_gene: TRBJ2-1

CDR3aa: CASSESLQTYEQYF
CDR3nt: TGTGCCAGCAGTGAATCGCTGCAGACCTACGAGCAGTACTTC
d_gene: -
abundance: -
v_gene: TRBV2
j_gene: TRBJ2-7

CDR3aa: CASSYRTGVNTEAFF
CDR3nt: TGTGCCAGCAGTTACCGGACAGGGGTGAACACTGAAGCTTTCTTT
d_gene: TRBD1
abundance: -
v_gene: TRBV6-5
j_gene: TRBJ1-1

CDR3aa: CASSLTGYSPLHF
CDR3nt: TGCGCCAGCAGCCTAACAGGTTATTCACCCCTCCACTTT
d_gene: -
abundance: -
v_gene: TRBV4-3
j_gene: TRBJ1-6

CDR3aa: CASSERVGGANTGELFF
CDR3nt: TGTGCCAGCAGTGAAAGGGTTGGGGGAGCGAACACCGGGGAGCTGTTTTTT
d_gene: -
abundance: -
v_gene: TRBV6-1
j_gene: TRBJ2-2

CDR3aa: CASRGANQNSNQPQHF
CDR3nt: TGTGCCAGCAGGGGAGCGAATCAGAATAGCAATCAGCCCCAGCATTTT
d_gene: -
abundance: -
v_gene: TRBV27
j_gene: TRBJ1-5

CDR3aa: CASSQDTGNSYEQYF
CDR3nt: TGCGCCAGCAGCCAAGACACAGGTAATTCCTACGAGCAGTACTTC
d_gene: -
abundance: -
v_gene: TRBV4-1
j_gene: TRBJ2-7

CDR3aa: CSVQTGESPLHF
CDR3nt: TGCAGCGTGCAAACAGGGGAATCACCCCTCCACTTT
d_gene: TRBD1
abundance: once
v_gene: TRBV29-1
j_gene: TRBJ1-6

CDR3aa: CSGGSSTEAFF
CDR3nt: TGCAGCGGGGGGTCGAGCACTGAAGCTTTCTTT
d_gene: -
abundance: -
v_gene: TRBV29-1
j_gene: TRBJ1-1

CDR3aa: CASSLGQGGNQPQHF
CDR3nt: TGTGCCAGCAGTTTGGGACAGGGGGGCAATCAGCCCCAGCATTTT
d_gene: TRBD1
abundance: -
v_gene: TRBV27
j_gene: TRBJ1-5

CDR3aa: CASSHRGSGGWETQYF
CDR3nt: TGTGCCAGCAGCCATCGCGGCAGCGGGGGGTGGGAGACCCAGTACTTC
d_gene: TRBD2
abundance: -
v_gene: TRBV11-3
j_gene: TRBJ2-5

CDR3aa: CASSLGTGVSYEQYF
CDR3nt: TGTGCCAGCAGTTTAGGCACGGGGGTCAGCTACGAGCAGTACTTC
d_gene: -
abundance: few
v_gene: TRBV27
j_gene: TRBJ2-7

CDR3aa: CAISESPGADGANVLTF
CDR3nt: TGTGCCATCAGTGAGTCCCCAGGGGCCGATGGGGCCAACGTCCTGACTTTC
d_gene: -
abundance: -
v_gene: TRBV10-3
j_gene: TRBJ2-6

CDR3aa: CASSSRPTSGGEEQYF
CDR3nt: TGTGCCAGCTCCTCCCGCCCGACTAGCGGGGGAGAAGAGCAGTACTTC
d_gene: TRBD2
abundance: -
v_gene: TRBV18
j_gene: TRBJ2-7

CDR3aa: CASSDRGTGELFF
CDR3nt: TGTGCCAGCAGTGACAGGGGAACCGGGGAGCTGTTTTTT
d_gene: TRBD1
abundance: -
v_gene: TRBV6-6
j_gene: TRBJ2-2

CDR3aa: CASSLRRLYNEKLFF
CDR3nt: TGTGCCAGCAGCCTTCGGAGGCTATACAATGAAAAACTGTTTTTT
d_gene: -
abundance: -
v_gene: TRBV5-6
j_gene: TRBJ1-4

CDR3aa: CASSFGGFTGELFF
CDR3nt: TGTGCCAGCAGCTTCGGGGGGTTCACCGGGGAGCTGTTTTTT
d_gene: TRBD2
abundance: -
v_gene: TRBV7-9
j_gene: TRBJ2-2

CDR3aa: CASISRDRGQETQYF
CDR3nt: TGTGCCAGCATCTCCCGGGACAGGGGACAAGAGACCCAGTACTTC
d_gene: TRBD1
abundance: -
v_gene: TRBV27
j_gene: TRBJ2-5

CDR3aa: CASSLDSGFQETQYF
CDR3nt: TGTGCCAGCAGCTTAGATTCGGGGTTCCAAGAGACCCAGTACTTC
d_gene: -
abundance: -
v_gene: TRBV7-2
j_gene: TRBJ2-5

CDR3aa: CASKLAGGAETQYF
CDR3nt: TGCGCCAGTAAACTAGCGGGAGGTGCAGAGACCCAGTACTTC
d_gene: TRBD2
abundance: -
v_gene: TRBV5-1
j_gene: TRBJ2-5

CDR3aa: CASSQDNGSGYEQYF
CDR3nt: TGCGCCAGCAGCCAAGATAACGGTAGCGGGTACGAGCAGTACTTC
d_gene: TRBD2
abundance: -
v_gene: TRBV5-5
j_gene: TRBJ2-7

CDR3aa: CASSQATSGSVYEQYF
CDR3nt: TGTGCCAGCAGCCAAGCCACTAGCGGGAGTGTCTACGAGCAGTACTTC
d_gene: TRBD2
abundance: -
v_gene: TRBV4-2
j_gene: TRBJ2-7

CDR3aa: CASTVGTTKGGELFF
CDR3nt: TGTGCCAGCACCGTCGGGACTACCAAGGGCGGGGAGCTGTTTTTT
d_gene: TRBD2
abundance: once
v_gene: TRBV7-2
j_gene: TRBJ2-2

CDR3aa: CASSPPGPGPRSEQFF
CDR3nt: TGTGCCAGCTCACCTCCTGGGCCCGGCCCCCGATCTGAGCAGTTCTTC
d_gene: -
abundance: once
v_gene: TRBV18
j_gene: TRBJ2-1

CDR3aa: CASSWGQFSGNTIYF
CDR3nt: TGTGCCAGCAGCTGGGGACAGTTCTCTGGAAACACCATATATTTT
d_gene: TRBD1
abundance: -
v_gene: TRBV5-8
j_gene: TRBJ1-3

CDR3aa: CASSQVGLGGTEAFF
CDR3nt: TGCGCCAGCAGCCAAGTTGGACTGGGAGGGACTGAAGCTTTCTTT
d_gene: -
abundance: few
v_gene: TRBV4-1
j_gene: TRBJ1-1

CDR3aa: CASSLPRRLAGGKETQYF
CDR3nt: TGTGCCAGCAGCTTACCTAGACGGCTAGCGGGGGGAAAAGAGACCCAGTACTTC
d_gene: TRBD2
abundance: -
v_gene: TRBV7-8
j_gene: TRBJ2-5

CDR3aa: CASSFGGKAEKLFF
CDR3nt: TGTGCCAGCAGCTTTGGAGGGAAGGCTGAAAAACTGTTTTTT
d_gene: -
abundance: -
v_gene: TRBV7-2
j_gene: TRBJ1-4

CDR3aa: CASSYWTSGGSQYF
CDR3nt: TGTGCCAGCAGTTACTGGACTAGCGGGGGGAGCCAGTACTTC
d_gene: TRBD2
abundance: -
v_gene: TRBV6-6
j_gene: TRBJ2-5

CDR3aa: CASSPARGTGNTIYF
CDR3nt: TGTGCCAGCTCACCCGCCAGGGGGACTGGAAACACCATATATTTT
d_gene: TRBD1
abundance: -
v_gene: TRBV18
j_gene: TRBJ1-3

CDR3aa: CASSPPGASYGYTF
CDR3nt: TGTGCCAGCTCACCACCGGGGGCCTCCTATGGCTACACCTTC
d_gene: -
abundance: -
v_gene: TRBV18
j_gene: TRBJ1-2

CDR3aa: CAWSRDRPYGYTF
CDR3nt: TGTGCCTGGAGCAGAGACAGGCCTTATGGCTACACCTTC
d_gene: -
abundance: -
v_gene: TRBV30
j_gene: TRBJ1-2

CDR3aa: CASSLGRGESNEKLFF
CDR3nt: TGCGCCAGCAGCTTAGGCAGGGGGGAATCTAATGAAAAACTGTTTTTT
d_gene: TRBD1
abundance: -
v_gene: TRBV5-1
j_gene: TRBJ1-4

CDR3aa: CASSLSSGVTDTQYF
CDR3nt: TGTGCCAGCAGCTTATCTAGCGGAGTCACAGATACGCAGTATTTT
d_gene: TRBD2
abundance: -
v_gene: TRBV7-3
j_gene: TRBJ2-3

CDR3aa: CASSQSGTDNSPLHF
CDR3nt: TGTGCCAGCTCACAATCCGGGACAGATAATTCACCCCTCCACTTT
d_gene: TRBD1
abundance: medium-sized
v_gene: TRBV18
j_gene: TRBJ1-6

CDR3aa: CASSQDLVTGGFNEQFF
CDR3nt: TGTGCCAGCAGCCAAGATTTGGTAACAGGGGGCTTCAATGAGCAGTTCTTC
d_gene: TRBD1
abundance: -
v_gene: TRBV4-2
j_gene: TRBJ2-1

CDR3aa: CATRSAQSLTPGELFF
CDR3nt: TGTGCCACCCGGAGCGCCCAAAGTCTAACACCCGGGGAGCTGTTTTTT
d_gene: -
abundance: -
v_gene: TRBV2
j_gene: TRBJ2-2

CDR3aa: CASSSTWAGYGYTF
CDR3nt: TGTGCCAGCAGCTCTACGTGGGCAGGGTATGGCTACACCTTC
d_gene: -
abundance: -
v_gene: TRBV7-2
j_gene: TRBJ1-2

CDR3aa: CASSPLSRELFF
CDR3nt: TGTGCCAGCAGCCCGCTTAGCAGGGAGCTGTTTTTT
d_gene: -
abundance: -
v_gene: TRBV5-5
j_gene: TRBJ2-2

CDR3aa: CASSAAGGYTEAFF
CDR3nt: TGTGCCAGCAGCGCAGCAGGGGGTTACACTGAAGCTTTCTTT
d_gene: TRBD1
abundance: -
v_gene: TRBV5-6
j_gene: TRBJ1-1

CDR3aa: CASSLPDLEAFF
CDR3nt: TGCGCCAGCAGCTTGCCGGACCTAGAAGCTTTCTTT
d_gene: -
abundance: -
v_gene: TRBV5-1
j_gene: TRBJ1-1

CDR3aa: CASSQDYNRGRGNTIYF
CDR3nt: TGTGCCAGCAGCCAAGATTATAACAGGGGAAGAGGAAACACCATATATTTT
d_gene: TRBD1
abundance: -
v_gene: TRBV4-2
j_gene: TRBJ1-3

CDR3aa: CASSWGQGQNNSPLHF
CDR3nt: TGTGCCAGCAGCTGGGGGCAGGGACAGAATAATTCACCCCTCCACTTT
d_gene: TRBD1
abundance: -
v_gene: TRBV7-2
j_gene: TRBJ1-6

CDR3aa: CASRDLTDTQYF
CDR3nt: TGTGCCAGCAGGGACCTCACAGATACGCAGTATTTT
d_gene: -
abundance: once
v_gene: TRBV7-9
j_gene: TRBJ2-3

CDR3aa: CASSYDSAPYNEQFF
CDR3nt: TGCGCCAGCAGTTACGATTCCGCGCCCTACAATGAGCAGTTCTTC
d_gene: -
abundance: once
v_gene: TRBV4-3
j_gene: TRBJ2-1

CDR3aa: CASSRRTPVGLYNEQFF
CDR3nt: TGTGCCAGCAGCAGGCGGACCCCCGTTGGTTTATACAATGAGCAGTTCTTC
d_gene: -
abundance: once
v_gene: TRBV5-8
j_gene: TRBJ2-1

CDR3aa: CASSRLGSGNTIYF
CDR3nt: TGTGCCAGCAGCAGACTGGGCTCTGGAAACACCATATATTTT
d_gene: -
abundance: -
v_gene: TRBV6-6
j_gene: TRBJ1-3

CDR3aa: CAWSVQFGRTTAGANVLTF
CDR3nt: TGTGCCTGGAGTGTACAGTTCGGCAGGACCACGGCTGGGGCCAACGTCCTGACTTTC
d_gene: -
abundance: -
v_gene: TRBV30
j_gene: TRBJ2-6

CDR3aa: CASSQRTSGGAWNEQFF
CDR3nt: TGCGCCAGCAGCCAAAGGACTAGCGGGGGGGCATGGAATGAGCAGTTCTTC
d_gene: TRBD2
abundance: -
v_gene: TRBV4-1
j_gene: TRBJ2-1

CDR3aa: CASSLFEGTEAFF
CDR3nt: TGTGCCAGCAGCTTATTCGAGGGCACTGAAGCTTTCTTT
d_gene: -
abundance: -
v_gene: TRBV11-2
j_gene: TRBJ1-1